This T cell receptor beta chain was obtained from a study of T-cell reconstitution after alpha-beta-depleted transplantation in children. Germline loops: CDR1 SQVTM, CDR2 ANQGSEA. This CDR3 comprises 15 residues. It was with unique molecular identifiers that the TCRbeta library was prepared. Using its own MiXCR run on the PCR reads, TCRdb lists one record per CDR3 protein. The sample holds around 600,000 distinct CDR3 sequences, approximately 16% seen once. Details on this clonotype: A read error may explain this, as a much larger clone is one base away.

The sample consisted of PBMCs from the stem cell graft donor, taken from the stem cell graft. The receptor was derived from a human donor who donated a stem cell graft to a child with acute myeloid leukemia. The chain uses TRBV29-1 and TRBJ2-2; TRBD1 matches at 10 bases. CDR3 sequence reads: CGVAGTGVSTGELFF. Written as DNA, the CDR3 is TGCGGCGTGGCCGGGACAGGGGTTTCGACCGGGGAGCTGTTTTTT.